The subject of this entry is one T cell receptor (beta chain). This specimen belongs to a study of blood T cell repertoires in COVID-19. About the study: Collection of acute and convalescent COVID-19 samples took place in the United States, Italy and Spain.

Measured with immunoSEQ multiplex PCR; TCRdb has only the in-frame clones, and not every one. Here the sample spans fewer than 45,000 clones, 90% to 95% being singletons. The germline CDR1 and CDR2 sequences are SEHNR and FQNEAQ (reference sequence). The CDR3 is 16 residues long. V shed 2 bases, J shed 7 bases, and the junction held 11 bases outside the gene matches. This sequence joins TRBV7-9 and TRBJ2-1; 7 bases fit TRBD1. The specimen was peripheral blood. This receptor was obtained from a human donor in a cohort sampled during active COVID-19. For the CDR3, the DNA is TGTGCCAGCAGCTTACCCCTTGACAGGGATAGGAATGAGCAGTTCTTC. Protein product: CASSLPLDRDRNEQFF.